A single sample gave rise to the 18 T cell receptor beta chains below, sequenced in a study of breast tumors, draining lymph nodes, adjacent tissues (dated by TCRdb to the mid-2010s). The axillary draining lymph nodes of breast cancer patients were the source of the lymph node samples. The library came from multiplex PCR. Sequencing was carried out with an Illumina HiSeq 2000. In-frame beta chains were kept once TCRdb had trimmed the public reads at Q25 with fastp and called clones with MiXCR. Merged by CDR3 protein, the rows form single entries marked with the most common genes and DNA. Across this sample there are some 97,000 distinct CDR3 sequences, with approximately 22% seen only once. Jointly, the top ten make up around 1.3% of the sample. What was sequenced was axillary lymph node tissue. The receptors derive from a female donor with breast cancer. Some clones in this sample may be carry-over from other donors' samples.

Remarks on this clonotype: This may come from a read error, since a much larger clone is one base off. This chain connects TRBV10-3 to TRBJ2-5; no clear D. The CDR3 consists of 12 residues. Trimming cost V 3 bases and J 7 bases, with 9 bases left between them. Germline V CDR1 and CDR2: ENHRY, SYGVKD. The CDR3 region is CAISEGEGTQYF. The DNA of the CDR3 is TGTGCCATCAGTGAAGGAGAAGGGACCCAGTACTTC.

To note about this clonotype: This may stem from a read error, because a much larger clone lies one nucleotide away. It is likely a read error, because the conserved phenylalanine at the end of the CDR3 is missing. V gene TRBV27 combines with J gene TRBJ2-7; 8 bases agree with TRBD2. Germline V lookup: CDR1 MNHEY, CDR2 SMNVEV (reference sequence). Trimming cost V 5 bases and J 5 bases; bases outside gene matches: 14. This CDR3 spans 16 amino acids. The CDR3 sequence is CASSPYFGTSYHEQYL. The CDR3 DNA sequence: TGTGCCAGCAGTCCCTACTTCGGGACTAGTTACCACGAGCAGTACCTC.

This clonotype was detected ten times or more. The genes are TRBV7-8 and TRBJ2-1; 7 bases align to TRBD2. V was clipped by 2 bases and J by 10 bases; unmatched bases: 8. The germline gives CDR1 SGHVS, CDR2 FQNEAQ. The CDR3 spans 14 residues. The CDR3 nucleotides read TGTGCCAGCAGCTTACCCCCCCGGCGGGGGGAGCAGTTCTTC. Encoded protein: CASSLPPRRGEQFF.

This clonotype was detected many times. The chain recombines TRBV12-3 or TRBV12-4 with TRBJ2-7; no clear D. Trimming pared 6 bases from V and 3 bases from J, leaving 9 bases between. The length of the CDR3 is 12 residues. The CDR3 region is CASSLTIYEQYF. The CDR3 DNA reads as TGTGCCAGCAGCTTGACCATCTACGAGCAGTACTTC.

In its sample, this clonotype was seen many times. The chain combines TRBV12-3 or TRBV12-4 with TRBJ2-5; TRBD2 matches 11 bases. J lost 6 bases, V lost 3 bases, and 6 bases had no gene match. The CDR3 is 15 residues long. CDR3 sequence reads: CASSFLAGGRKTQYF. Written as DNA, the CDR3 is TGTGCCAGCAGTTTCCTAGCGGGGGGCCGGAAGACCCAGTACTTC.

Notes on this clonotype: A much more abundant neighbour one base away suggests this may be a read error. J is TRBJ2-2 and V is TRBV5-1, with 8 positions matching TRBD2. The CDR3 length is 16 residues. Germline V gene sequence: CDR1 SGHRS, CDR2 YFSETQ. CDR3 protein: CASSLTGGPITGEPFF. The CDR3 DNA reads TGCGCCAGCAGCTTAACGGGGGGGCCGATCACCGGGGAGCCGTTTTTT.

The chain recombines TRBV15 with TRBJ1-2; no reliable D call. V shed 0 bases and J shed 4 bases, with 12 bases lying between them. In germline, CDR1 is LNHNV, CDR2 YYDKDF (reference sequence). The CDR3 totals 15 residues. CDR3 sequence reads: CATSRDGWQIYGYTF. The DNA for the CDR3 is TGTGCCACCAGCAGAGATGGTTGGCAGATCTATGGCTACACCTTC.

This clonotype came up many times. The genes are TRBV24-1 and TRBJ2-7; D is uncertain. This CDR3 spans 11 amino acids. Germline CDR1 and CDR2: KGHDR and SFDVKD. V was pared by 3 bases and J by 4 bases, with 3 bases between. CDR3 DNA: TGTGCCACCAGTGATCGGTACGAGCAGTACTTC. This translates into CATSDRYEQYF.

In the case of this clonotype: Possible read error: a much larger clone is one base away. The chain recombines TRBV20-1 with TRBJ2-1; a weak D match, TRBD1 (6 bases). V gave up 2 bases and J gave up 15 bases, with 23 bases separating them. The length of the CDR3 is 14 residues. Looked up from germline, CDR1 is DFQATT and CDR2 is SNEGSKA (reference sequence). Written as DNA, the CDR3 is TGCAGTGCTAGATCAGGGGCTAGCAATAGTTTTCCGTTCTTC. Amino acid sequence: CSARSGASNSFPFF.

This clonotype was seen many times. The chain couples TRBV20-1 to TRBJ2-1, with 7 bases fitting TRBD2. This CDR3 spans 15 amino acids. Trimming cost V 2 bases and J 6 bases; bases outside gene matches: 10. Germline CDR1 is DFQATT and CDR2 is SNEGSKA (reference sequence). The CDR3 sequence is CSARKAGTFSNEQFF. CDR3 DNA: TGCAGTGCTAGAAAAGCGGGAACCTTTTCCAATGAGCAGTTCTTC.

V is TRBV27 and J is TRBJ2-1; the D gene could be TRBD1 or TRBD2 (5 bases each). This CDR3 is built from 16 residues. With 4 bases removed from V and 0 bases from J, the gap between germline ends came to 13 bases. Germline loops: CDR1 MNHEY, CDR2 SMNVEV (reference sequence). CDR3 DNA: TGTGCCAGCAGTTCCCCGCAGGGACCCTCCTACAATGAGCAGTTCTTC. Translation: CASSSPQGPSYNEQFF.

This clonotype has at least ten counts. V gene TRBV14 combines with J gene TRBJ2-1, with D perhaps TRBD1 (5 bases). The CDR3 extends over 18 amino acids. The ends were cut back, 0 bases at V and 4 bases at J, with 19 bases in the middle. Germline V gene data show CDR1 as SGHDN and CDR2 as FVKESK. The CDR3 loop is CASSQDTGPINPYNEQFF. The CDR3 region has the DNA TGTGCCAGCAGCCAAGATACAGGCCCAATAAACCCTTACAATGAGCAGTTCTTC.

A word on this clonotype: A much larger clone differs from this one at a single base, so this may be a read error. The rearrangement joins TRBV19 to TRBJ2-3, with TRBD1 as a possible D gene (6 bases). CDR3 length: 14 amino acids. Germline V gives CDR1 LNHDA, CDR2 SQIVND (reference sequence). The V and J ends lost 3 bases and 2 bases respectively, with 9 bases between them. Here the CDR3 reads CASSMDSHTDTQYF. DNA for the CDR3: TGTGCCAGTAGTATGGACAGCCACACAGATACGCAGTATTTT.

In DNA form, the CDR3 reads TGTGCCAGCTGTTACGCCGATTACACGGGGGCCTACAATGAGCAGTTCTTC. This sequence encodes CASCYADYTGAYNEQFF. The chain links TRBV28 to TRBJ2-1; weak D call: TRBD2 (6 bases). Trimming took off 8 bases at V and 2 bases at J, with 22 bases between the two ends. This CDR3 comprises 17 residues. Germline V gene lookup returns CDR1 MDHEN and CDR2 SYDVKM.

This clonotype came up once. The V gene is TRBV9, the J gene TRBJ2-1; TRBD2 aligns across 11 bases. CDR1 and CDR2 (germline): SGDLS, YYNGEE. The CDR3 is 18 residues long. V was pared by 0 bases and J by 4 bases, with 9 bases of the junction left unmatched. The CDR3 bases are TGTGCCAGCAGCGTAGATGGTAGCGGGGGGGGACCATACAATGAGCAGTTCTTC. This codes for CASSVDGSGGGPYNEQFF.

Comments on this clonotype: This could be a read error, since a much larger clone is one nucleotide away. Because it lacks the conserved phenylalanine or tryptophan at the end, this CDR3 is likely a read error. The J gene is TRBJ2-5, the V gene TRBV5-1; D is uncertain. The CDR3 extends over 14 amino acids. V gave up 0 bases and J gave up 0 bases, with 6 bases separating them. Germline loops: CDR1 SGHRS, CDR2 YFSETQ. The CDR3 coding sequence is TGCGCCAGCAGCTTGGAACTGAACCAAGAGACCCAGTACTCC. It encodes CASSLELNQETQYS.

In regard to this clonotype: A single base separates this from a much larger clone, so it may be a read error. The V gene is TRBV24-1, the J gene TRBJ2-2; tentative D call: TRBD1 (5 bases). This CDR3 is 17 amino acids long. Germline CDR1 is KGHDR and CDR2 is SFDVKD. V shed 5 bases and J shed 0 bases, with 15 bases lying between them. The CDR3 nucleotides are TGTGCCACCAGTGGTTTCTACAGGTCCTCGAACACCGGGGAGCTGTTTTTT. This sequence encodes CATSGFYRSSNTGELFF.

This clonotype was observed a few times. The rearrangement joins TRBV30 to TRBJ1-2; 8 nucleotides line up with TRBD1. The V segment lost 1 base and the J segment 12 bases; nucleotides outside the gene matches: 10. This CDR3 has 13 amino acids. Germline CDR1 and CDR2: GTSNPN and SVGIG (reference sequence). The CDR3, as DNA: TGTGCCTGGAGTGAGAGACAGGGGAAAAGAAACACCTTC. Translated, it gives CAWSERQGKRNTF. The complete variable domain, with remaining parts taken from reference TRBV30 and TRBJ1-2, reads SQTIHQWPATLVQPVGSPLSLECTVEGTSNPNLYWYRQAAGRGLQLLFYSVGIGQISSEVPQNLSASRPQDRQFILSSKKLLLSDSGFYLCAWSERQGKRNTFGSGTRLTVV.